One and the same sample provided the 10 T cell receptor beta chains below, sequenced in a study of blood T cell repertoires in COVID-19. The method was immunoSEQ multiplex PCR; TCRdb's version includes in-frame clones alone and lacks a portion of them. The repertoire holds about 24,000 clones, with about nine tenths as singletons. Sequences were obtained from peripheral blood. These receptors were taken from a woman in her 70s with active COVID-19.

The rearrangement joins TRBV6-2 or TRBV6-3 to TRBJ2-5; 8 bases align to TRBD2. CDR3 length equals 19 residues. Germline V gene sequence: CDR1 MNHEY, CDR2 SVGEGT. Trimming took 7 bases from V and 0 from J; bases not matched to a gene: 19. As DNA, the CDR3 is TGTGCCAGCACCCCATGGGTGGCGGTCAAGACTAGCGACCAAGAGACCCAGTACTTC. Amino acids: CASTPWVAVKTSDQETQYF.

The chain joins TRBV3-1 (or the pseudogene TRBV3-2) to TRBJ2-1, with 12 bases that match TRBD2. This CDR3 comprises 15 residues. The germline gives CDR1 LGHDT, CDR2 YNNKEL (reference sequence). V shed 1 base and J 8 bases; nucleotides not matched to a gene: 3. The CDR3 loop is CASSQGTSGVYEQFF. The CDR3 DNA is TGTGCCAGCAGCCAAGGGACTAGCGGGGTATATGAGCAGTTCTTC.

The chain recombines TRBV7-9 with TRBJ2-7, with 7 bases fitting TRBD1. The V gene's germline CDR1 is SEHNR and CDR2 FQNEAQ (reference sequence). This CDR3 comprises 15 residues. The ends lost 3 bases at V and 1 base at J; junction bases unmatched: 6. CDR3 sequence reads: CASSFLRTGSYEQYF. CDR3 DNA: TGTGCCAGCAGCTTTCTGAGGACAGGATCCTACGAGCAGTACTTC.

This clone was seen once. V gene TRBV9 combines with J gene TRBJ1-3, with TRBD1 as a possible D gene (5 bases). With 0 bases removed from V and 0 bases from J, the gap between germline ends came to 13 bases. Germline values: CDR1 SGDLS, CDR2 YYNGEE. The CDR3 has 17 residues. The CDR3 protein is CASSVGNRGDSGNTIYF. Written as DNA, the CDR3 is TGTGCCAGCAGCGTAGGGAATAGGGGCGACTCTGGAAACACCATATATTTT.

The V and J genes are TRBV7-3 and TRBJ2-5; the match to TRBD2 covers 10 bases. J was trimmed by 2 bases and V by 2 bases; bases with no gene match: 2. This CDR3 contains 15 residues. Germline V CDR1 and CDR2: SGHTA, FQGTGA. CDR3 DNA sequence: TGTGCCAGCAGCTTACCTAGCGGGGGACAAGAGACCCAGTACTTC. It encodes CASSLPSGGQETQYF.

The chain joins TRBV7-9 to TRBJ2-5; D is perhaps TRBD1 (6 bases). In germline, CDR1 is SEHNR, CDR2 FQNEAQ (reference sequence). The length of the CDR3 is 14 residues. V was trimmed by 1 base and J by 3 bases, leaving 9 bases between them. The CDR3: CASSLGTAEETQYF. In DNA, the CDR3 is TGTGCCAGCAGCTTAGGGACAGCTGAAGAGACCCAGTACTTC.

This clone appeared a single time. The chain links TRBV19 to TRBJ1-5, with 8 bases lining up with TRBD1. J lost 4 bases, V lost 5 bases, and 4 bases had no gene match. Germline loops: CDR1 LNHDA, CDR2 SQIVND (reference sequence). The CDR3 sequence is 14 residues long. As DNA, the CDR3 is TGTGCCAGTAGTGTACAGGGGGAGAATCAGCCCCAGCATTTT. Translated, it gives CASSVQGENQPQHF.

The gene calls are TRBV6-4 and TRBJ2-5; D gene unclear. Germline V gives CDR1 MRHNA, CDR2 SNTAGT. The CDR3 contains 13 residues. Trimming took 3 bases from V and 7 from J, leaving 12 bases between them. The CDR3 is CASSETTRGTQYF. CDR3 nucleotides: TGTGCCAGCAGTGAAACCACTCGCGGGACCCAGTACTTC.

The chain is built from TRBV3-1 (or the pseudogene TRBV3-2) and TRBJ2-3, with D possibly being TRBD1 (6 bases). CDR3 length equals 18 residues. Germline CDR1 is LGHDT and CDR2 is YNNKEL (reference sequence). V lost 2 bases and J 1 base, leaving 19 bases between the germline ends. This CDR3 reads CASSQRLVTQGGTDTQYF. The CDR3 bases are TGTGCCAGCAGCCAAAGATTAGTTACACAGGGAGGCACAGATACGCAGTATTTT.

The chain has TRBV7-2 and TRBJ2-1; TRBD2 matches 15 bases. The CDR3 length is 16 residues. Unmatched junction bases numbered 4, after V lost 1 base and J lost 9 bases. The germline V gene has CDR1 SGHTA and CDR2 FQGNSA. The CDR3 region has the DNA TGTGCCAGCAGCTTAGTGGGGACTAGCGGGGGGATTGAGCAGTTCTTC. Its translation: CASSLVGTSGGIEQFF.